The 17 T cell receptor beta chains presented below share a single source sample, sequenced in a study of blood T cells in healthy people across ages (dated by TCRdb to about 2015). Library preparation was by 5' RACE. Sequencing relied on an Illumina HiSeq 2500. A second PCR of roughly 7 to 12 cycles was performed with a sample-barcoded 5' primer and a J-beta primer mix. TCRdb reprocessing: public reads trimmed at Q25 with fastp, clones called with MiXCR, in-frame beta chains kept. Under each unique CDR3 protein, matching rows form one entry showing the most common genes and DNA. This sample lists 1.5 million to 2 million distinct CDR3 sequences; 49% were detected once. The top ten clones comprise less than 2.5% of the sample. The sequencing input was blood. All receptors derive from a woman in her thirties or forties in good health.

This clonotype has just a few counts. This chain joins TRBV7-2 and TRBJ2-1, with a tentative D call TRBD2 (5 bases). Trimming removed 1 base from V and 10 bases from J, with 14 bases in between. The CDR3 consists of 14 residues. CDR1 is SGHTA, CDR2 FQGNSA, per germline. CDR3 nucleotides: TGTGCCAGCAGCTTAGTGATTTTGGCGGGCGAGCAGTTCTTC. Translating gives CASSLVILAGEQFF.

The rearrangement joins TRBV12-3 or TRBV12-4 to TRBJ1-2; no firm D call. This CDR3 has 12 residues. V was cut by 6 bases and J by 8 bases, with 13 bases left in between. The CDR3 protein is CASSRNSGGYTF. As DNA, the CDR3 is TGTGCCAGCAGCCGGAATTCGGGGGGCTACACCTTC.

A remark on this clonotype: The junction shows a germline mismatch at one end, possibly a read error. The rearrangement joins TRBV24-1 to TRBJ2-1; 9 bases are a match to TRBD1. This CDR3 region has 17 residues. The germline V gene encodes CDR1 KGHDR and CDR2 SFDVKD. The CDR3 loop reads CATSDRGQGRTYNGQFF. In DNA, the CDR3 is TGTGCCACCAGTGATCGAGGACAGGGGAGGACCTACAATGGGCAGTTCTTC.

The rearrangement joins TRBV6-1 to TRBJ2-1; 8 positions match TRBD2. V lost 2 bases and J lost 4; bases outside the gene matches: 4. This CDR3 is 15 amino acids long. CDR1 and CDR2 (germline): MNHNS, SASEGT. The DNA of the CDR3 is TGTGCCAGCAGTGAACCAGCGGGGGAGTACAATGAGCAGTTCTTC. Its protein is CASSEPAGEYNEQFF.

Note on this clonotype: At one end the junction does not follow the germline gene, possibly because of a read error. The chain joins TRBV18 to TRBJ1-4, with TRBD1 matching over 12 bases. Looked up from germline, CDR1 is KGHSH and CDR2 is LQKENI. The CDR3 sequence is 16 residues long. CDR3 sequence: CAGSPSLGQGAEKLFF. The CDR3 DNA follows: TGTGCCGGCTCACCCTCGCTGGGACAGGGGGCCGAAAAACTGTTTTTT.

The CDR3: CASSKPGQARNYGYTF. The DNA of the CDR3 is TGTGCCAGCAGTAAACCGGGACAGGCGCGTAACTATGGCTACACCTTC. The rearrangement uses TRBV2 and TRBJ1-2; 8 positions match TRBD1. With V trimmed by 5 bases and J by 1 base, 9 bases remained unmatched. Germline CDR1 is SNHLY and CDR2 is FYNNEI. The CDR3 runs to 16 residues.

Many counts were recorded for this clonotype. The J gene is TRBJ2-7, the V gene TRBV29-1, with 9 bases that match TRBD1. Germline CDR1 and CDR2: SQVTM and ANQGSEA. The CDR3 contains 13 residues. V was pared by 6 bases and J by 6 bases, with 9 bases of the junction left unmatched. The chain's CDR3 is CSVLGQGVSEQYF. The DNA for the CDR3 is TGCAGCGTGTTGGGACAGGGAGTTTCCGAGCAGTACTTC.

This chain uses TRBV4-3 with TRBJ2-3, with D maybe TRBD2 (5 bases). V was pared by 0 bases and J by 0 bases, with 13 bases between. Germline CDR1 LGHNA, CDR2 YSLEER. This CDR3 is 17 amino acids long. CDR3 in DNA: TGCGCCAGCAGCCAAGATCCGGGAACGGAAAGCACAGATACGCAGTATTTT. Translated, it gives CASSQDPGTESTDTQYF.

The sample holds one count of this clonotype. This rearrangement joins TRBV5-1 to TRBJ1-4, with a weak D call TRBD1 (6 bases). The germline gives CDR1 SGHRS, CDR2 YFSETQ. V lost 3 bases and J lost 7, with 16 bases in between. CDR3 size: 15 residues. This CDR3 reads CASSSDGTISEKLFF. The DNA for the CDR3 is TGCGCCAGCAGCTCCGACGGGACAATAAGTGAAAAACTGTTTTTT.

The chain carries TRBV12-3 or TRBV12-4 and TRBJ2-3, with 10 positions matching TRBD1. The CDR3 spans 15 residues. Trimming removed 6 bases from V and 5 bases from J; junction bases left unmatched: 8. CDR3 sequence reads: CASRRDRGMGDTQYF. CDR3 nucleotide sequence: TGTGCCAGCAGAAGGGACAGGGGAATGGGAGATACGCAGTATTTT.

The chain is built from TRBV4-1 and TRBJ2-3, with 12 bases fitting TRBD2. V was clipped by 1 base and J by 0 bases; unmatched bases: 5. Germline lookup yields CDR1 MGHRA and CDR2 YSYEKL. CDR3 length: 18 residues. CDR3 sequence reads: CASSQGRLAGASTDTQYF. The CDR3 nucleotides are TGCGCCAGCAGCCAAGGCCGACTAGCGGGGGCTAGCACAGATACGCAGTATTTT.

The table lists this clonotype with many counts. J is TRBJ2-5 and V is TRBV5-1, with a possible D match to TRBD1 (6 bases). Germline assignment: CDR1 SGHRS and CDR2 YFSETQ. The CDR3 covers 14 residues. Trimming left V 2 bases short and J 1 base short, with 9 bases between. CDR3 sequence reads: CASSFGRGQETQYF. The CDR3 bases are TGCGCCAGCAGCTTCGGCAGGGGCCAAGAGACCCAGTACTTC.

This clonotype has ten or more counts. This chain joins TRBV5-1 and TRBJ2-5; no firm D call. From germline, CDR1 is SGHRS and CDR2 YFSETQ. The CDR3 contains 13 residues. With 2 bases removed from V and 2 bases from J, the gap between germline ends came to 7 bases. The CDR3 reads CASSLPPQETQYF. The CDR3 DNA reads TGCGCCAGCAGCTTACCGCCACAAGAGACCCAGTACTTC.

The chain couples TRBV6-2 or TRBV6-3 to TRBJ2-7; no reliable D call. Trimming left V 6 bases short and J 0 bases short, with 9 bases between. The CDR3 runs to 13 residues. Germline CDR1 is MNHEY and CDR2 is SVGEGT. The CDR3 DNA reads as TGTGCCAGCAGGGCTACACGCTCCTACGAGCAGTACTTC. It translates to CASRATRSYEQYF.

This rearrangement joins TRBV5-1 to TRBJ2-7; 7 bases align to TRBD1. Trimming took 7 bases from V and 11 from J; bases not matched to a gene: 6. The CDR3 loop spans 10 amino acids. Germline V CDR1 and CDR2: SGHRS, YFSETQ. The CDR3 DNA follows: TGCGCCAGCGGCGACAGGGACAAGTACTTC. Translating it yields CASGDRDKYF.

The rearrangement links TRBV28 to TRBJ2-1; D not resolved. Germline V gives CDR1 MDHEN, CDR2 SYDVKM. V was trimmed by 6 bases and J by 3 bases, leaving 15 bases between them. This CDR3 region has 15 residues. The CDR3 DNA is TGTGCCAGCAGCCTCACAAGGGATTTCTACAATGAGCAGTTCTTC. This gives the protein CASSLTRDFYNEQFF. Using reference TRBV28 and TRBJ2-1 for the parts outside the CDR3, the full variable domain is DVKVTQSSRYLVKRTGEKVFLECVQDMDHENMFWYRQDPGLGLRLIYFSYDVKMKEKGDIPEGYSVSREKKERFSLILESASTNQTSMYLCASSLTRDFYNEQFFGPGTRLTVL.

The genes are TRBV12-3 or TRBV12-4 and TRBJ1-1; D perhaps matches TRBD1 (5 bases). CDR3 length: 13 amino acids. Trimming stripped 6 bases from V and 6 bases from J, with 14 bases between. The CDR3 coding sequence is TGTGCCAGCAGCCCGGACTGGGGGGCTGAAGCTTTCTTT. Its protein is CASSPDWGAEAFF.